Each of the 8 T cell receptor beta chains below was sequenced from the same sample in a study of T cell repertoires in cytomegalovirus infection. TCRdb ran MiXCR on the reads and lists one entry per CDR3 protein. The data show fewer than 200,000 distinct CDR3 sequences, with roughly 19% seen just once and around 2.7% held by the top ten. The sample comprised PBMCs. Receptors were obtained from a human donor in good health (CMV status not recorded). Some clones in this sample may be carry-over from other donors' samples.

This clonotype appeared a few times. The chain links TRBV7-9 to TRBJ1-1, with D uncertain. V was pared by 1 base and J by 4 bases, with 7 bases between. Germline V gene data show CDR1 as SEHNR and CDR2 as FQNEAQ (reference sequence). The CDR3 loop spans 13 amino acids. CDR3 sequence (DNA): TGTGCCAGCAGCTTAGACCATGGCACTGAAGCTTTCTTT. Encoded protein: CASSLDHGTEAFF.

There are a few counts of this clonotype. The chain uses TRBV20-1 and TRBJ2-3, with 11 bases fitting TRBD2. V trimming: 1 base; J trimming: 0 bases; junction bases outside the gene matches: 0. The germline V gene has CDR1 DFQATT and CDR2 SNEGSKA (reference sequence). The CDR3 spans 15 residues. The CDR3 sequence is CSARGLAGSTDTQYF. The CDR3, as DNA: TGCAGTGCTAGAGGACTAGCGGGGAGCACAGATACGCAGTATTTT.

This clonotype has a handful of counts. The chain couples TRBV6-2 or TRBV6-3 to TRBJ2-7, with a weak D call TRBD1 (5 bases). The CDR3 length is 12 residues. Germline CDR1 is MNHEY and CDR2 is SVGEGT. Trimming stripped 8 bases from V and 2 bases from J, with 10 bases between. DNA of the CDR3: TGTGCCAGCGGGGCCAGCACCTACGAGCAGTACTTC. Its protein is CASGASTYEQYF.

A word on this clonotype: A read error may account for a junction end that differs from germline. The chain is built from TRBV7-2 and TRBJ1-5; D not certain. The CDR3 is 13 residues long. Per the germline V gene, CDR1 is SGHTA and CDR2 is FQGNSA. CDR3 protein: CASSLEYNQHQHF. The CDR3 DNA reads TGTGCCAGCAGCTTAGAGTACAATCAGCACCAGCATTTT.

The chain carries TRBV5-6 and TRBJ2-1, with D possibly being TRBD1 or TRBD2 (5 bases each). Germline V CDR1 and CDR2: SGHDT, YYEEEE. This CDR3 has 14 residues. V lost 4 bases, J lost 6 bases, and 14 bases lay in between. The CDR3 DNA follows: TGTGCCAGCAGCCTCCCGGGACGAAGCAATGAGCAGTTCTTC. It is translated as CASSLPGRSNEQFF.

The table lists this clonotype with many counts. The rearrangement links TRBV5-1 to TRBJ2-1, with TRBD2 as a possible D gene (5 bases). This CDR3 has 13 residues. Germline V gene sequence: CDR1 SGHRS, CDR2 YFSETQ. Between the trimmed V and J ends, which lost 4 bases and 7 bases, there was a span of 12 bases. The DNA for the CDR3 is TGCGCCAGCAGCGTCGGGGTCGTAAATGAGCAGTTCTTC. Protein: CASSVGVVNEQFF.

The V and J genes are TRBV12-5 and TRBJ2-1; 8 nucleotides line up with TRBD2. Germline V gene sequence: CDR1 LGHNT, CDR2 FRNRAP. CDR3 length equals 15 residues. The ends lost 7 bases at V and 3 bases at J; junction bases unmatched: 8. The CDR3, as DNA: TGTGCTAGTGCCGAACTAGCGGAGAGCTACAATGAGCAGTTCTTC. Its translation is CASAELAESYNEQFF.

This clonotype appeared many times. The chain carries TRBV20-1 and TRBJ2-7; D remains ambiguous. V lost 0 bases and J lost 0, with 6 bases in between. CDR1 DFQATT and CDR2 SNEGSKA come from the germline V gene (reference sequence). This CDR3 has 13 residues. The CDR3 region has the DNA TGCAGTGCTAGAGAGCGAAACTCCTACGAGCAGTACTTC. As protein: CSARERNSYEQYF.